The rows below give T cell receptor beta chains drawn from one sample of a study of blood T cell repertoires in COVID-19. Sequencing was performed with immunoSEQ multiplex PCR; in TCRdb, only in-frame clones are kept and a portion is missing. The sample contains hundreds of thousands of clones, around nine tenths of which appear only once. Sequencing used peripheral blood. The receptors come from a man older than 75 with acute or convalescent COVID-19. The CDR3 runs from the conserved cysteine through the conserved F or W. Fields, in order: J gene, clone size, D gene, V gene, CDR3 DNA, CDR3 protein. D genes are given only for firm matches. Where a row states a size, it is once, few, many or the class of an expanded clone; other rows omit it.

>TRBJ2-3|-|-|TRBV6-2/TRBV6-3
TGTGCCAGCAGCCGGGGACTTAGCACAGATACGCAGTATTTT
CASSRGLSTDTQYF
>TRBJ2-1|-|TRBD2|TRBV3-1/TRBV3-2
TGTGCCAGCAGTCGGACTAGCGGGCCCTACAATGAGCAGTTCTTC
CASSRTSGPYNEQFF
>TRBJ2-7|once|-|TRBV28
TGTGCCAGCAGCCAAGTAACAGGGTCCTACGAGCAGTACTTC
CASSQVTGSYEQYF
>TRBJ2-3|-|-|TRBV7-2
TGTGCCAGCAGCTTGGGTTGGGGCCCTGTCAGCACAGATACGCAGTATTTT
CASSLGWGPVSTDTQYF
>TRBJ1-2|-|-|TRBV6-5
TGTGCCAGCAGTCCCCCGGGGGGGTCAGGTGGCTACACCTTC
CASSPPGGSGGYTF
>TRBJ1-2|-|-|TRBV19
TGTGCCAGTAGTCCCGACGAGGGTGGCTACACCTTC
CASSPDEGGYTF
>TRBJ1-2|-|-|TRBV28
TGTGCCAGCATTGAGGCAGGGGATAAGAATGGCTACACCTTC
CASIEAGDKNGYTF
>TRBJ2-1|once|TRBD2|TRBV7-8
TGTGCCAGCAGCTTAGGGTCCTCTAGCGGGGGGGCCTACAATGAGCAGTTCTTC
CASSLGSSSGGAYNEQFF
>TRBJ1-1|once|-|TRBV18
TGTGCCAGCTCACCACCGTTGGGTAGCGGCACTGAAGCTTTCTTT
CASSPPLGSGTEAFF
>TRBJ2-7|few|TRBD2|TRBV2
TGTGCCAGCAGTGGTGGTTACGGGACTAGCGATTACGAGCAGTACTTC
CASSGGYGTSDYEQYF
>TRBJ1-4|-|TRBD1|TRBV7-9
TGTGCCAGCAGCTGGGGGACAGGGGGCATTCGGGAAGAAAAACTGTTTTTT
CASSWGTGGIREEKLFF
>TRBJ1-2|once|TRBD1|TRBV5-4
TGTGCCAGCAGCTCTTATCAGACAGGGAATAACTATGGCTACACCTTC
CASSSYQTGNNYGYTF
>TRBJ1-4|-|-|TRBV28
TGTGCCAGCCTCAGAGCAGGGGCAAATGAAAAACTGTTTTTT
CASLRAGANEKLFF
>TRBJ2-1|-|-|TRBV6-2/TRBV6-3
TGTGCCAGCAGTTACACCCAACCGACAATATCGCAGTTCTTC
CASSYTQPTISQFF
>TRBJ2-1|-|TRBD1|TRBV7-2
TGTGCCAGCAGCGCAACAGGGGCTCGCTACAATGAGCAGTTCTTC
CASSATGARYNEQFF
>TRBJ1-6|-|-|TRBV14
TGTGCCAGCAGCCCTAGCATTAACCCAGCACCCCTCCACTTT
CASSPSINPAPLHF
>TRBJ2-7|-|TRBD1|TRBV19
TGTGCCAGTAGTATGGGGACAGGGGGATGGTACGAGCAGTACTTC
CASSMGTGGWYEQYF
>TRBJ1-6|once|-|TRBV9
TGTGCCAGCAGCGCGGGGCGGGGGCTTAATAATTCACCCCTCCACTTT
CASSAGRGLNNSPLHF
>TRBJ2-7|-|TRBD2|TRBV18
TGTGCCAGCTCACTGCTAGCGGATTCCTACGAGCAGTACTTC
CASSLLADSYEQYF
>TRBJ1-4|-|TRBD1|TRBV4-1
TGCGCCAGCAGCCAAGATCGGGACAGGGGGCGGAAACTGTTTTTT
CASSQDRDRGRKLFF
>TRBJ2-5|-|TRBD1|TRBV5-4
TGTGCCAGCAGCACTCCAGGGGGCGTAGAGACCCAGTACTTC
CASSTPGGVETQYF
>TRBJ2-7|-|-|TRBV15
TGTGCCACCAGCAGAGATTCGGGGGGCCCTTTCGAGCAGTACTTC
CATSRDSGGPFEQYF
>TRBJ1-6|once|-|TRBV6-5
TGTGCCAGCAGGACCGGGGGGGGTAATTCACCCCTCCACTTT
CASRTGGGNSPLHF
>TRBJ1-1|many|-|TRBV5-6
TGTGCCAGCAGCTTGTTGCAGGGGACGGGGAACACTGAAGCTTTCTTT
CASSLLQGTGNTEAFF
>TRBJ2-7|-|-|TRBV15
TGTGCCACCAGCAGCGGGGAAAAGACCTACGAGCAGTACTTC
CATSSGEKTYEQYF
>TRBJ2-3|-|TRBD2|TRBV11-2
TGTGCCAGCACCACTAGCGGGGGGAGGGATACGCAGTATTTT
CASTTSGGRDTQYF
>TRBJ2-1|once|TRBD2|TRBV4-3
TGCGCCAGCAGCCAAGAGATGCGGGGGGACAATGAGCAGTTCTTC
CASSQEMRGDNEQFF
>TRBJ1-6|few|-|TRBV12-5
TGTGCTAGTGGTCCCGGGAGTTATAATTCACCCCTCCACTTT
CASGPGSYNSPLHF
>TRBJ1-1|once|TRBD1|TRBV14
TGTGCCAGCAGCCCGGGACAGGGACGAAGTACTGAAGCTTTCTTT
CASSPGQGRSTEAFF
>TRBJ2-7|-|-|TRBV6-5
TGTGCCAGCTCTTATGGAGCCCAGGGTATCTACGAGCAGTACTTC
CASSYGAQGIYEQYF
>TRBJ1-2|-|TRBD1|TRBV5-6
TGTGCCAGCAGCCAATTCGACAGGGAGCATGGCTACACCTTC
CASSQFDREHGYTF
>TRBJ1-6|-|-|TRBV6-6
TGTGCCAGCAGCCCTCGGAGTGCCGGCTATAATTCACCCCTCCACTTT
CASSPRSAGYNSPLHF
>TRBJ1-1|few|-|TRBV3-1/TRBV3-2
TGTGCCAGCAGCCCCGGGCACCAGGGGACTGAAGCTTTCTTT
CASSPGHQGTEAFF
>TRBJ2-2|-|-|TRBV28
TGTGCCAGCAGTTTAATCGGGGGGAACACCGGGGAGCTGTTTTTT
CASSLIGGNTGELFF
>TRBJ2-1|-|TRBD1|TRBV13
TGTGCCAGCAGCTTAAACAGGGGCTCCCGCTATGAGCAGTTCTTC
CASSLNRGSRYEQFF
>TRBJ2-3|-|TRBD2|TRBV6-6
TGTGCCAGCAGTCAATCTAGCGGGAGGACAGATACGCAGTATTTT
CASSQSSGRTDTQYF
>TRBJ2-6|once|-|TRBV4-3
TGCGCCAGCAGCCAAGAGGGAGGCGCTGGGGCCAACGTCCTGACTTTC
CASSQEGGAGANVLTF
>TRBJ1-1|-|-|TRBV14
TGTGCCAGCAGCCAAGTGGGTTACAGGGTGGAAGCTTTCTTT
CASSQVGYRVEAFF
>TRBJ1-6|few|TRBD1|TRBV11-2
TGTGCCAGCAGCGGACCACAGGGGTTAGCTTCACCCCTCCACTTT
CASSGPQGLASPLHF
>TRBJ1-6|-|-|TRBV28
TGTGCCAGCAGATTCAGGGGCCCCCTCCACTTT
CASRFRGPLHF